Listed here is a single T cell receptor beta chain. Antigen: not known. The data stem from a study of OX40 agonist ivuxolimab in advanced cancers. For the study at large: An anti-OX40 (CD134) antibody with agonistic activity, ivuxolimab, was administered to patients.

Points from the study as a whole: CD4+ and CD8+ blood T cells expanded clonally by week 6 at 0.1 to 3.0 mg/kg. The mean number of expanded clones was higher in CD8+ T cells than in CD4+.

Profiling relied on immunoSEQ multiplex PCR, and the TCRdb table lists in-frame clones only, not all of them. The sample carries some 31,000 clones, more than 85% recorded once. The CDR3 loop spans 15 amino acids. Germline CDR1 is ENHRY and CDR2 is SYGVKD. Trimming shortened V by 2 bases and J by 7 bases, and 16 bases separated the two germline ends. This chain connects TRBV10-3 to TRBJ2-3; D is unclear. The TCR sequence derives from an adult with an advanced solid tumor such as melanoma, head and neck, liver or kidney cancer. The sample was CD4+ or CD8+ T cells sorted from blood, taken in a trial of the OX40 agonist ivuxolimab. The CDR3 here is CAISEASDLLNTQYF. The CDR3 DNA sequence: TGTGCCATCAGTGAGGCCAGTGACCTGCTTAATACGCAGTATTTT.